This TCR beta chain came from a study of graft-versus-host responses after intestinal transplantation. Study summary: Recipients had multivisceral, liver-intestinal, or isolated intestinal transplants. Whole-study results and caveats: Recipient bone marrow held GvH clones, some seen earlier in ileum or blood.

For this clone: The target antigen is unknown.

The table came from immunoSEQ multiplex PCR; TCRdb's copy has only in-frame clones and leaves some out. The table has some 24,000 clones, around 85% seen once. The germline gives CDR1 SGHDN, CDR2 FVKESK. V gave up 4 bases and J gave up 0 bases, with 12 bases separating them. This CDR3 contains 15 residues. The material sequenced was PBMCs, taken approximately 450 days after intestinal transplant. The source is a human patient who received an intestinal transplant, so some T cells may come from the graft donor. V usage is TRBV14 and J usage is TRBJ1-1, with D possibly TRBD1 on 5 matching bases. CDR3 bases: TGTGCCAGCAGCCCCCCCGGGACTGTGAACACTGAAGCTTTCTTT. It codes for CASSPPGTVNTEAFF.